The present T cell receptor beta chain was sequenced within a study of blood T cell repertoires in COVID-19. Study-wide context: Researchers got acute and convalescent COVID-19 samples from the United States, Italy and Spain.

Produced via immunoSEQ multiplex PCR; TCRdb's table is partial and in-frame only. The sample records a few hundred thousand clones, roughly 84% being singletons. The germline gives CDR1 SGHNT, CDR2 YYREEE (reference sequence). The CDR3 loop spans 14 amino acids. J was trimmed by 6 bases and V by 3 bases; bases with no gene match: 5. The clonotype comes from a young man in a cohort exposed to, infected with or recovered from COVID-19 (not recorded which). The sequenced material came from PBMCs or T cells enriched from blood (not recorded which). This rearrangement joins TRBV5-4 to TRBJ2-3; 9 nucleotides agree with TRBD2. The CDR3 region has the DNA TGTGCCAGCAGCTCAGGACTAGCGAGGGATACGCAGTATTTT. It specifies CASSSGLARDTQYF. Drawing the rest from reference TRBV5-4 and TRBJ2-3, the complete variable domain is ETGVTQSPTHLIKTRGQQVTLRCSSQSGHNTVSWYQQALGQGPQFIFQYYREEENGRGNFPPRFSGLQFPNYSSELNVNALELDDSALYLCASSSGLARDTQYFGPGTRLTVL.